This T cell receptor (beta chain) comes out of a study of beta chain features in type 1 diabetes (dated by TCRdb to the late 2010s). Concerning the study at large: No differences in mean age, gender distribution, total cell number or subset yield were found between patients and healthy donors. Regulatory and stem cell-like memory subsets were isolated from only 8 patients and roughly 8 healthy donors, whereas naive and central memory subsets came from all 28 donors. A total of about 100,000,000 sorted cells were examined across all samples, and RNA yield correlated strongly with the number of cells per subset. The study compared the TCRB repertoires of sorted circulating CD4+ T cell subsets in recently diagnosed type 1 diabetes patients with those in matched healthy donors. What the research found in general, with its limitations: Because cDNA was sequenced instead of genomic DNA, activated cells with high expression could be over-represented, although the groups did not differ in activation or CD3 levels. Shorter templates might be favored by PCR, yet because patient and control samples were amplified and corrected together, any such skew would affect both groups equally. In all four CD4+ subsets, TCRB CDR3 length was moderately but significantly shorter in type 1 diabetes patients. Because the HLA sub-analyses included only small numbers of individuals, any influence of HLA type on TCRB rearrangement was left unresolved. Naive, central memory and regulatory TCRB repertoires appeared more similar among patients than among healthy donors. At VDJ recombination sites, patients with type 1 diabetes made fewer insertions and deleted more nucleotides, a pattern implying thymic rearrangement abnormalities.

From each donor, a single peripheral blood sample of 100 to 150 mL on average was drawn into heparinised tubes. Naive, central memory, regulatory and stem cell-like memory CD4+ T cells were sorted on a BD FACSAria II using a panel including CD45RO, CCR7, CD25, CD127, CD95 and CD27. A purity above 95% was achieved for all sorted populations. PBMCs were isolated right away by Lymphoprep density gradient centrifugation and were stained directly, without culture. To minimize batch effects, samples were stained and sorted in pairs, one healthy donor with one patient per experiment. To note about this clone: The antigen it recognizes is unknown. Qualities for individual bases were not recorded, and no much larger clone is one base off.

The High Capacity cDNA Reverse Transcription Kit was used to reverse transcribe all of the isolated RNA, meaning that expressed TCRB transcripts were what got sequenced. Naive, central memory and regulatory T cell samples underwent deep immunoSEQ sequencing, averaging around 4 million total reads per sample. After sorted cells were lysed in RLT buffer, RNA was extracted with DNase-treated RNeasy Micro or Mini kits, with the choice depending on cell number. Each cell subset was processed on its own to prevent cross-contamination, while patient and healthy donor samples were processed together. TCRB sequences were amplified from cDNA with the immunoSEQ multiplex PCR, producing 87-bp fragments spanning the CDR3 region. Sequencing of the amplicons was performed on the Illumina HiSeq platform. On the authors' methods: PCR bias was corrected computationally using synthetic template baselines, and reads within Hamming distance 2 were collapsed, with unmergeable singletons discarded. By aligning reads against IMGT, V, D and J genes, CDR3 length, and insertions or deletions at six rearrangement sites were assigned. Within each subset, clonotype counts were normalized to sorted cell number, and only after that were true diversity and Gini coefficients computed with the tcR R package. The overlap coefficient, calculated on TCRB nucleotide sequences, was used to measure repertoire sharing. As a proxy for the pre-selection repertoire, out-of-frame TCRB sequences from naive cells were analyzed. TCRdb holds this immuneACCESS table with in-frame rearrangements only. Some clones are missing; in checked studies, unresolved V genes explain under half, and the rest has no known cause. For V, J and clone size, that table is used; D and trimming come from the DNA. A total of about 660,000 clones appear in this sample, 11% to 15% of them only once. The ten top clones hold approximately 0.039% of the sample.

From the cysteine up to the phenylalanine, the CDR3 has a length of 14 residues. CDR3 DNA only is kept here, 42 bases in frame from base 1. V loses 6 bases, J loses 0 bases, and the germline ends lie 13 bases apart. From a lookup of the germline V gene (reference sequence), CDR1 and CDR2 are SGHNT and YYREEE. Sequenced sample: naive CD4+ T cells from blood. What the cell subset or site label conveys for this sample: true naive CD4+ T cells. This chain is built from TRBV5-4 and TRBJ2-7; the D gene is unclear. The sequence was obtained from a man in his late teens or twenties with type 1 diabetes. The CDR3 region reads CASNNWASSYEQYF. The bases are TGTGCCAGCAACAACTGGGCGAGCTCCTACGAGCAGTACTTC. Supplemented by the reference TRBV5-4 and TRBJ2-7 proteins around the CDR3, the complete variable domain is ETGVTQSPTHLIKTRGQQVTLRCSSQSGHNTVSWYQQALGQGPQFIFQYYREEENGRGNFPPRFSGLQFPNYSSELNVNALELDDSALYLCASNNWASSYEQYFGPGTRLTVT.